The sequence of this T cell receptor beta chain was determined in a study of blood T cell repertoires in COVID-19. Study in general: Collection of acute and convalescent COVID-19 samples took place in the United States, Italy and Spain. Sample material is recorded as cDNA or gDNA derived from T cells, B-cell-depleted T cells, or PBMCs.

Seattle researchers signed up patients amid active infection and tracked them longitudinally. Authors' analysis steps: Amplified reference gene primers provided the basis for estimating nucleated cell counts. TCRdb keeps only in-frame clones here, not all; method: immunoSEQ multiplex PCR. V and J calls plus clone size are reproduced from that table; the DNA served to infer D and trimming. The profile shows about 270,000 clones, approximately 87% of them singletons. V lost 0 bases to trimming and J lost 2 bases, with 10 bases between them. The CDR3 runs to 15 residues. Germline V CDR1 and CDR2: MNHEY, SVGAGI.

This clonotype originated in a woman younger than 45 with COVID-19, enrolled during active disease. The sequencing input was peripheral blood. The chain is built from TRBV6-5 and TRBJ1-1, with D perhaps matching TRBD1 (5 bases). The CDR3 nucleotides read TGTGCCAGCAGTTACTCCATACAGGATAACACTGAAGCTTTCTTT. It is translated as CASSYSIQDNTEAFF.